The 20 T cell receptor beta chains reported below all come from one sample, sequenced in a study of blood T cells in healthy people across ages (dated by TCRdb to about 2015). The library was generated by 5' RACE. Sequencing took place on an Illumina HiSeq 2500. A second about 7 to 11 cycle PCR used a sample-barcoded 5' primer and a J-beta primer mix. TCRdb trimmed public reads at Q25 via fastp, called clones via MiXCR and kept in-frame beta chains. Merged by CDR3 protein, the rows form single entries marked with the most common genes and DNA. The sample yields fewer than 750,000 distinct CDR3 sequences; 47% were counted once. Just under 25% of the sample is in the top ten clones. The sequenced sample consisted of blood. The receptors were sampled from a man older than 75 in good health.

The chain carries TRBV20-1 and TRBJ1-2, with no clear D. CDR1 and CDR2 (germline): DFQATT, SNEGSKA (reference sequence). V was shortened by 1 base and J by 5 bases, with 14 bases between the two germline ends. CDR3 length: 14 amino acids. The CDR3 loop reads CSARATRSAYGYTF. As DNA, the CDR3 is TGCAGTGCTAGAGCGACCCGGTCGGCTTATGGCTACACCTTC.

About this clonotype: A much larger clonotype is one base distant, so this may be a read error. V gene TRBV27 combines with J gene TRBJ2-1; 10 positions match TRBD2. CDR1 and CDR2 (germline): MNHEY, SMNVEV (reference sequence). CDR3 length: 15 residues. CDR3 loop: CVSSFTSGVYNEQFF. In DNA form, the CDR3 reads TGTGTCAGCAGTTTCACTAGCGGGGTCTACAATGAGCAGTTCTTC.

The chain recombines TRBV30 with TRBJ2-1; tentatively, D is TRBD2 (6 bases). CDR3 length: 15 amino acids. V was clipped by 0 bases and J by 4 bases, with 13 bases between them. Germline CDR1 reads GTSNPN; CDR2 reads SVGIG (reference sequence). CDR3 sequence reads: CAWSVGSGVYNEQFF. As DNA, the CDR3 is TGTGCCTGGAGTGTCGGTAGCGGAGTGTACAATGAGCAGTTCTTC.

The rearrangement uses TRBV6-6 and TRBJ2-2; TRBD1 is a possible D gene (5 bases). V was trimmed by 6 bases and J by 2 bases, leaving 13 bases between them. Germline assignment: CDR1 MNHNY and CDR2 SVGAGI (reference sequence). The CDR3 length is 15 residues. The CDR3 DNA reads as TGTGCCAGCAGCCTTGACAGACTCAACACCGGGGAGCTGTTTTTT. It translates to CASSLDRLNTGELFF.

The chain uses TRBV14 and TRBJ2-5; D call uncertain. V was clipped by 5 bases and J by 2 bases, with 9 bases between them. This CDR3 has 13 residues. CDR1 and CDR2 (germline): SGHDN, FVKESK. CDR3 nucleotides: TGTGCCAGCAGCGAGCAGATACAAGAGACCCAGTACTTC. Protein: CASSEQIQETQYF.

The chain joins TRBV20-1 to TRBJ2-1, with 10 positions matching TRBD2. CDR3 length equals 14 residues. Germline loops: CDR1 DFQATT, CDR2 SNEGSKA (reference sequence). J was trimmed by 4 bases and V by 6 bases; bases with no gene match: 6. The CDR3 here is CSAGSGRGYNEQFF. CDR3 bases: TGCAGTGCCGGGAGCGGGAGGGGGTACAATGAGCAGTTCTTC.

This clonotype was detected a few times. The chain couples TRBV12-3 or TRBV12-4 to TRBJ1-4, with 8 bases identical to TRBD1. There are 16 residues in the CDR3. Trimming removed 5 bases from V and 8 bases from J; junction bases left unmatched: 13. As DNA, the CDR3 is TGTGCCAGCAGTCCATTGCAGGGGGCGCCGGGGGAAAAACTGTTTTTT. Translating gives CASSPLQGAPGEKLFF.

This chain links TRBV12-3 or TRBV12-4 with TRBJ2-7; the D is unclear. Trimming pared 3 bases from V and 2 bases from J, leaving 8 bases between. The CDR3 has 13 residues. As DNA, the CDR3 is TGTGCCAGCAGTTTTAGGAGAACCTACGAGCAGTACTTC. Translated, it gives CASSFRRTYEQYF.

The chain is built from TRBV7-2 and TRBJ2-1; a weak D match, TRBD2 (6 bases). The CDR3 covers 15 residues. CDR1 is SGHTA and CDR2 is FQGNSA in the germline V gene. Trimming left V 1 base short and J 8 bases short, with 15 bases between. The CDR3 protein is CASSLGAGIWYEQFF. CDR3 coding DNA: TGTGCCAGCAGCTTAGGGGCGGGGATTTGGTATGAGCAGTTCTTC.

This chain links TRBV29-1 with TRBJ2-7, with D possibly being TRBD1 (5 bases). Germline V gives CDR1 SQVTM, CDR2 ANQGSEA. Trimming shortened V by 1 base and J by 2 bases, and 12 bases separated the two germline ends. The CDR3 consists of 14 residues. CDR3 sequence reads: CSVEGPGQTYEQYF. CDR3 coding DNA: TGCAGCGTTGAAGGGCCAGGGCAAACCTACGAGCAGTACTTC.

This clonotype was seen a handful of times. This rearrangement joins TRBV28 to TRBJ2-1; the match to TRBD2 covers 11 bases. V dropped 2 bases and J dropped 7; count of bases not matched to a gene: 4. The CDR3 is 15 amino acids. Germline V CDR1 and CDR2: MDHEN, SYDVKM. The CDR3 is CASSLQASGRNEQFF. In DNA form, the CDR3 reads TGTGCCAGCAGTTTACAGGCTAGCGGGAGGAATGAGCAGTTCTTC.

Remarks on this clonotype: Just one base apart from a much larger clone, this may be a read error. V gene TRBV6-5 combines with J gene TRBJ2-5; D unresolved. The CDR3 covers 13 residues. CDR1 is MNHEY, CDR2 SVGAGI, per germline. The CDR3 bases are TGTGCCAGCAGTTACGCTAGTCGTGAGACCCGGTACTTC. It is translated as CASSYASRETRYF.

This clonotype turned up a few times. The gene calls are TRBV29-1 and TRBJ2-7, with 8 bases identical to TRBD1. The CDR3 covers 15 residues. Per the germline V gene, CDR1 is SQVTM and CDR2 is ANQGSEA. Germline trimming cut 4 bases from V and 0 bases from J; bases unmatched to any gene: 8. CDR3 loop: CSVVPGTGSSYEQYF. The CDR3 nucleotides are TGCAGCGTTGTTCCCGGGACAGGCAGCTCCTACGAGCAGTACTTC.

This clonotype appeared a few times. The chain combines TRBV24-1 with TRBJ2-3; D is tentatively TRBD1 or TRBD2 (5 bases each). CDR1 is KGHDR, CDR2 SFDVKD, per germline. V was clipped by 5 bases and J by 2 bases, with 16 bases between them. The CDR3 runs 16 residues. CDR3: CATSAREGFYTDTQYF. The CDR3 DNA sequence: TGTGCCACCAGTGCCAGAGAGGGGTTCTACACAGATACGCAGTATTTT.

This clonotype was seen a handful of times. This rearrangement joins TRBV7-9 to TRBJ2-1; D is ambiguous. Germline loops: CDR1 SEHNR, CDR2 FQNEAQ (reference sequence). This CDR3 is 13 amino acids long. Trimming took 1 base from V and 9 from J, leaving 10 bases between them. The CDR3 region has the DNA TGTGCCAGCAGCTTAGGATTAGCCCGTGAGCAGTTCTTC. Protein sequence: CASSLGLAREQFF. The full variable domain, completed using reference TRBV7-9 and TRBJ2-1, is DTGVSQNPRHKITKRGQNVTFRCDPISEHNRLYWYRQTLGQGPEFLTYFQNEAQLEKSRLLSDRFSAERPKGSFSTLEIQRTEQGDSAMYLCASSLGLAREQFFGPGTRLTVL.

This rearrangement joins TRBV20-1 to TRBJ2-7; 13 bases agree with TRBD2. The J call may be wrong; the DNA end is better matched by TRBJ2-5. There are 16 residues in the CDR3. CDR1 DFQATT and CDR2 SNEGSKA come from the germline V gene (reference sequence). The CDR3 bases are TGCAGTGCTAGAGCGACCGGGACTAGCGGGAAAGAGACCCAGTACTTC. Translated, it gives CSARATGTSGKETQYF.

This sequence joins TRBV28 and TRBJ2-7; 10 positions match TRBD2. Losses at the gene ends were 6 bases for V and 6 bases for J; bases not matched to a gene: 5. In germline, CDR1 is MDHEN, CDR2 SYDVKM. The CDR3 runs 13 residues. The CDR3 sequence: CASRSGRASEQYF. CDR3 DNA: TGTGCCAGCAGAAGCGGGAGGGCTTCCGAGCAGTACTTC.

On this clonotype: The junction differs from germline at one of its ends, possibly a read error. J is TRBJ2-7 and V is TRBV6-5; 9 bases line up with TRBD2. This CDR3 contains 16 residues. Germline V CDR1 and CDR2: MNHEY, SVGAGI. CDR3 DNA sequence: TGTGCCAGCAGTCCCCCCGCCGCGGGAGGGTCCAATGAGCCGTACTTC. Protein sequence: CASSPPAAGGSNEPYF.

This sequence joins TRBV7-9 and TRBJ1-2, with TRBD1 as a possible D gene (6 bases). Germline CDR1 SEHNR, CDR2 FQNEAQ (reference sequence). CDR3 length: 13 residues. The V and J ends lost 4 bases and 7 bases respectively, with 13 bases between them. The CDR3 bases are TGTGCCAGCAGCTGGGAGGACAGATCTGGCTACACCTTC. Its protein is CASSWEDRSGYTF.

The chain couples TRBV20-1 to TRBJ1-1; D is ambiguous. The CDR3 is 16 amino acids. Germline V gene lookup returns CDR1 DFQATT and CDR2 SNEGSKA (reference sequence). V lost 3 bases to trimming and J lost 1 base, with 18 bases between them. CDR3 in amino acids: CSASQPGAIQNTEAFF. In DNA, the CDR3 is TGCAGTGCTAGTCAGCCCGGCGCAATTCAGAACACTGAAGCTTTCTTT.